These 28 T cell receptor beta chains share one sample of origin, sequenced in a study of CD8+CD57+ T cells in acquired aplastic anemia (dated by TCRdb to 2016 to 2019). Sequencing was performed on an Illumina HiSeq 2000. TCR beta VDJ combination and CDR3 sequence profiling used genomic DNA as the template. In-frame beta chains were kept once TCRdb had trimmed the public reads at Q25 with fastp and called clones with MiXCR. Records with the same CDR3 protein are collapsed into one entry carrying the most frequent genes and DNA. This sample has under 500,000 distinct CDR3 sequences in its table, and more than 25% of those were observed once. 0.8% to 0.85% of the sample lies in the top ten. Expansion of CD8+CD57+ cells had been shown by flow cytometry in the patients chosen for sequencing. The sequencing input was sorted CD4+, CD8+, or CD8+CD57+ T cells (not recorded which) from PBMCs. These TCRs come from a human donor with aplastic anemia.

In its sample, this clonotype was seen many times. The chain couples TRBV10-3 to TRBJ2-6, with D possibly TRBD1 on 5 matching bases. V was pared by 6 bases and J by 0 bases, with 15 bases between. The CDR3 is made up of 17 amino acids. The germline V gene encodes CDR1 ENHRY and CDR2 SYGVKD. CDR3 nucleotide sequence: TGTGCCATCAGATCTGACAGTCGGAGCTCTGGGGCCAACGTCCTGACTTTC. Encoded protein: CAIRSDSRSSGANVLTF.

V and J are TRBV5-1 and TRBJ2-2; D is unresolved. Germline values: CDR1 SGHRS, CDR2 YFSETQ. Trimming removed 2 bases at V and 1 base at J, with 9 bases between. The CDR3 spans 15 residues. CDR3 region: CASSLGAMNTGELFF. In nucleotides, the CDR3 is TGCGCCAGCAGCTTAGGCGCGATGAACACCGGGGAGCTGTTTTTT.

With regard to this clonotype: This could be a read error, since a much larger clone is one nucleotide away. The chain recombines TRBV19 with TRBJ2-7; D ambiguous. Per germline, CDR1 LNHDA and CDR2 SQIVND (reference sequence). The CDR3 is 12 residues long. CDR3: CASSDRTYQQYF. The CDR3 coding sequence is TGTGCCAGTAGCGACCGGACCTACCAGCAGTACTTC.

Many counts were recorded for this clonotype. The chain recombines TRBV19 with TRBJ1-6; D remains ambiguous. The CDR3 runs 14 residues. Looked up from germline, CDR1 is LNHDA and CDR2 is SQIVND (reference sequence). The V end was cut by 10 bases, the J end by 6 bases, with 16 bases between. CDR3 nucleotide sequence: TGTGCCACTCAGGCGTCGGGGTTTAATTCACCCCTCCACTTT. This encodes CATQASGFNSPLHF.

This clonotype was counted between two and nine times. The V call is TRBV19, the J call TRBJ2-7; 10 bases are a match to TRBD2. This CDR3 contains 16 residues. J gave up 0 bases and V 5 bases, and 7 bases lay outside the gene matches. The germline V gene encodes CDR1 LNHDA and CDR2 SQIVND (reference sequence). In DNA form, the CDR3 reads TGTGCCAGTAGTCCGAAGCGGGGGGGCGCCTCCTACGAGCAGTACTTC. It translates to CASSPKRGGASYEQYF.

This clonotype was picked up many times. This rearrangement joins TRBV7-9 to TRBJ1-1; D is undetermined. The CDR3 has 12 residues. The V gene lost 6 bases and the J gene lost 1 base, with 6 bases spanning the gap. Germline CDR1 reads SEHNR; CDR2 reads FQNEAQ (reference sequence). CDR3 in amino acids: CASSFRNTEAFF. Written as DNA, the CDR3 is TGTGCCAGCAGTTTTAGGAACACTGAAGCTTTCTTT. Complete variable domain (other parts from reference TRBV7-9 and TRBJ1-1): DTGVSQNPRHKITKRGQNVTFRCDPISEHNRLYWYRQTLGQGPEFLTYFQNEAQLEKSRLLSDRFSAERPKGSFSTLEIQRTEQGDSAMYLCASSFRNTEAFFGQGTRLTVV.

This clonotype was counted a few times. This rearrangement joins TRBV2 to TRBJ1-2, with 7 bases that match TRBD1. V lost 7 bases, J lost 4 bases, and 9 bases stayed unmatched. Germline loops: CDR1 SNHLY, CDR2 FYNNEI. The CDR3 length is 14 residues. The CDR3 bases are TGTGCCAGCACGGCAAGTGGGACAGCCTATGGCTACACCTTC. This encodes CASTASGTAYGYTF.

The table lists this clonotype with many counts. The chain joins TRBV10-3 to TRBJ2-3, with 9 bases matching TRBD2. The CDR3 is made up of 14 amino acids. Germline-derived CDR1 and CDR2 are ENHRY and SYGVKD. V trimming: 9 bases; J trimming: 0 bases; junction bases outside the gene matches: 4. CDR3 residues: CAIGTSQSTDTQYF. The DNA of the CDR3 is TGTGCCATTGGGACTAGCCAGAGCACAGATACGCAGTATTTT.

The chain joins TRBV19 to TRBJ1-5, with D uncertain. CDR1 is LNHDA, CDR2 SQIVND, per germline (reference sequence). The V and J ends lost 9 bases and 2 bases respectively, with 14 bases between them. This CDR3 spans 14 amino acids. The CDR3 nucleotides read TGTGCCAGCAGCCAAAACGGCGGCAATCAGCCCCAGCATTTT. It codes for CASSQNGGNQPQHF.

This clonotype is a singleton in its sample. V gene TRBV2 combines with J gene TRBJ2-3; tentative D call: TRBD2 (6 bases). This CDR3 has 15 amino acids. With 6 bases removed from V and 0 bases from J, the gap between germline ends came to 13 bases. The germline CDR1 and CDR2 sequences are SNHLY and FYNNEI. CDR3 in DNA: TGTGCCAGCAGCCCGGACGGAGGGAGCACAGATACGCAGTATTTT. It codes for CASSPDGGSTDTQYF.

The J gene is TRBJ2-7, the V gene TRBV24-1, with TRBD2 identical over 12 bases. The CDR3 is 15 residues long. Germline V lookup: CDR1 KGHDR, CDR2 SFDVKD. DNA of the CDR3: TGTGCTAGTGGTTATCGACTAGCGGGGGCCTACGAGCAGTACTTC. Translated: CASGYRLAGAYEQYF.

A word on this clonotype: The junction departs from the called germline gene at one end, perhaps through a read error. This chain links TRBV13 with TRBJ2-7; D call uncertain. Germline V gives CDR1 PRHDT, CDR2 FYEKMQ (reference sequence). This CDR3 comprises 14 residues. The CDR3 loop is CASSLGIPPYEQYF. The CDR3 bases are TGTGCCAGCAGCCTAGGGATCCCGCCCTACGAGCAGTACTTC. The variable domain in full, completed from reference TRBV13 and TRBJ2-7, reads AAGVIQSPRHLIKEKRETATLKCYPIPRHDTVYWYQQGPGQDPQFLISFYEKMQSDKGSIPDRFSAQQFSDYHSELNMSSLELGDSALYFCASSLGIPPYEQYFGPGTRLTVT.

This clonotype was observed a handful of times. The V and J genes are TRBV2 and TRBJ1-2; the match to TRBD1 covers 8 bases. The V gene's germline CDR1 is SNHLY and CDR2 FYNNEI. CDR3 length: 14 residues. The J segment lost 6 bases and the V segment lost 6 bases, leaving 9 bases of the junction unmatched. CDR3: CASRPTGEYHGYTF. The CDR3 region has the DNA TGTGCCAGCAGACCGACAGGGGAGTATCATGGCTACACCTTC.

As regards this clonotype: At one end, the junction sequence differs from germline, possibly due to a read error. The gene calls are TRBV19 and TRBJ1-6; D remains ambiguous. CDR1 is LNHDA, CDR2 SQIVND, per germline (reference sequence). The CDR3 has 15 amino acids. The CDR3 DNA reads TGCGCCAGTAGTAACGTGGGCTCTTATAATTCACCCCTCCACTTT. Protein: CASSNVGSYNSPLHF.

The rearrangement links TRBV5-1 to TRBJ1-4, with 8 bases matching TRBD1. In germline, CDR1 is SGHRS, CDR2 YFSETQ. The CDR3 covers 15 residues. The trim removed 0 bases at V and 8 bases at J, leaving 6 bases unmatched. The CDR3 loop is CASSLVQGAGEKLFF. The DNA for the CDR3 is TGCGCCAGCAGCTTGGTTCAGGGGGCTGGGGAAAAACTGTTTTTT. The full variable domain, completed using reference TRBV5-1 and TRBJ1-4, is KAGVTQTPRYLIKTRGQQVTLSCSPISGHRSVSWYQQTPGQGLQFLFEYFSETQRNKGNFPGRFSGRQFSNSRSEMNVSTLELGDSALYLCASSLVQGAGEKLFFGSGTQLSVL.

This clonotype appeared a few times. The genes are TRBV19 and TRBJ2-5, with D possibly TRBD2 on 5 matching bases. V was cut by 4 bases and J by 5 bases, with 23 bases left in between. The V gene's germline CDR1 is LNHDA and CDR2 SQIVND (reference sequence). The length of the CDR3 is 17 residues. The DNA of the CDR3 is TGTGCCAGTAGTACGGCGGGCCGAGGAAAGGTGCAGGAGACCCAGTACTTC. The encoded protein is CASSTAGRGKVQETQYF.

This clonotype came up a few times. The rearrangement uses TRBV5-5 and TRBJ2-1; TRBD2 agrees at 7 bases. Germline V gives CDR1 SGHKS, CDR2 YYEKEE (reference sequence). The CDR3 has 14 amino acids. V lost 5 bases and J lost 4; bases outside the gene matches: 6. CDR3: CASSKRGAYNEQFF. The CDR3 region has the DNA TGTGCCAGCAGTAAGCGGGGAGCGTACAATGAGCAGTTCTTC. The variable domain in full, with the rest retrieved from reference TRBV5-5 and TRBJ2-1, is DAGVTQSPTHLIKTRGQQVTLRCSPISGHKSVSWYQQVLGQGPQFIFQYYEKEERGRGNFPDRFSARQFPNYSSELNVNALLLGDSALYLCASSKRGAYNEQFFGPGTRLTVL.

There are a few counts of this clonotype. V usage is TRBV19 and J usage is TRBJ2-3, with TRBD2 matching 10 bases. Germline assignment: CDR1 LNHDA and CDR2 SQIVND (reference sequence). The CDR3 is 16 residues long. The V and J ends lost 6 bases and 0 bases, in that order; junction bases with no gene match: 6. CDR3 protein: CASSLLAGASTDTQYF. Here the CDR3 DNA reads TGTGCCAGTAGCCTTCTAGCGGGGGCCAGCACAGATACGCAGTATTTT.

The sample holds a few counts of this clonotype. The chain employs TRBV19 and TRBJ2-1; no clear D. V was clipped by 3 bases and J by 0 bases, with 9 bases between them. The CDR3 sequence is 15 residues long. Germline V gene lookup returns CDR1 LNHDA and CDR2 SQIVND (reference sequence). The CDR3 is CASSMDRSSYNEQFF. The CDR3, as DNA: TGTGCCAGTAGTATGGACCGAAGCTCCTACAATGAGCAGTTCTTC.

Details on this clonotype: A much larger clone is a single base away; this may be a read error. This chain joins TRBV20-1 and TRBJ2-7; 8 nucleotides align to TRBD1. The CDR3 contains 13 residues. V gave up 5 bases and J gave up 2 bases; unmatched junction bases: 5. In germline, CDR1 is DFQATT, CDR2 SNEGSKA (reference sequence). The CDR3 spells CSAQLTGAYEQYF. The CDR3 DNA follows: TGCAGTGCTCAATTGACAGGGGCCTACGAGCAGTACTTC.

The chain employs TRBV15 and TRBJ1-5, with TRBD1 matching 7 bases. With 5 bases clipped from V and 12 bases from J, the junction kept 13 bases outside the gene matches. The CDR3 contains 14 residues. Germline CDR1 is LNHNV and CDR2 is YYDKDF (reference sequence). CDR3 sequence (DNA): TGTGCCACCAGCGTAGGGGGGACAGATGGCGACCAGCATTTT. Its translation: CATSVGGTDGDQHF.

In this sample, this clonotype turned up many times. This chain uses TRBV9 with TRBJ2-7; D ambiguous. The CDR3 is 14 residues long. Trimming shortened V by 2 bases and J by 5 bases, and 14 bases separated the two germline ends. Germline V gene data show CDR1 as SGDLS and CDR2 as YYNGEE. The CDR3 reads CASSVSPAVDEQYF. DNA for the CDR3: TGTGCCAGCAGCGTGTCCCCGGCCGTCGACGAGCAGTACTTC.

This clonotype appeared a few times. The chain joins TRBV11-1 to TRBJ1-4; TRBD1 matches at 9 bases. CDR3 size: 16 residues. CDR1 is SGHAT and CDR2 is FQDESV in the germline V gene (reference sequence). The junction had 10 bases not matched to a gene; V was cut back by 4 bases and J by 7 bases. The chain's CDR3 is CASSWGGQGFSEKLFF. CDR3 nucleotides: TGTGCCAGCAGCTGGGGAGGACAGGGGTTCTCTGAAAAACTGTTTTTT.

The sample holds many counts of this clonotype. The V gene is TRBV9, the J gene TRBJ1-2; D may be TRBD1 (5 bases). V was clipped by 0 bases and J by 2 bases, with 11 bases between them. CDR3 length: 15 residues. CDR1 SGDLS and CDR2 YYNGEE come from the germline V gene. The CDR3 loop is CASSVELGGNYGYTF. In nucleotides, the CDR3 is TGTGCCAGCAGCGTAGAGTTGGGGGGGAACTATGGCTACACCTTC. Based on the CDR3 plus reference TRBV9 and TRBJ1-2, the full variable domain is DSGVTQTPKHLITATGQRVTLRCSPRSGDLSVYWYQQSLDQGLQFLIQYYNGEERAKGNILERFSAQQFPDLHSELNLSSLELGDSALYFCASSVELGGNYGYTFGSGTRLTVV.

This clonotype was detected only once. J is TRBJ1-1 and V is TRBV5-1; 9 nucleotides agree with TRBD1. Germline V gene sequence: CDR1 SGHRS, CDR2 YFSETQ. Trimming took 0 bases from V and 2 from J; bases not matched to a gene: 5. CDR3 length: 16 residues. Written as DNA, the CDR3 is TGCGCCAGCAGCTTGGCAGGGACAGGGATCAACACTGAAGCTTTCTTT. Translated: CASSLAGTGINTEAFF. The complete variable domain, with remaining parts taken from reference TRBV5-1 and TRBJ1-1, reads KAGVTQTPRYLIKTRGQQVTLSCSPISGHRSVSWYQQTPGQGLQFLFEYFSETQRNKGNFPGRFSGRQFSNSRSEMNVSTLELGDSALYLCASSLAGTGINTEAFFGQGTRLTVV.

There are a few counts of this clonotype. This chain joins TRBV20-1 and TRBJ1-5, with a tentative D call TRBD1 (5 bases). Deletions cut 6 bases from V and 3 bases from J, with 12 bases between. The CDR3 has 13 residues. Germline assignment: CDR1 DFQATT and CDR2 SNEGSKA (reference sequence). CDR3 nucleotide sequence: TGCAGTGCCACCGGGGGGAACAATCAGCCCCAGCATTTT. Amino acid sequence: CSATGGNNQPQHF.

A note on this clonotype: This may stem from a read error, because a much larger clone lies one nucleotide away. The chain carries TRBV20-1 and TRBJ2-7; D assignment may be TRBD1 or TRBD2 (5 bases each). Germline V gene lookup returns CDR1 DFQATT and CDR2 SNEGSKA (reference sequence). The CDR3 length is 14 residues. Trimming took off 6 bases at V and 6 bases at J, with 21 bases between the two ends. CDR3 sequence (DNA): TGCAGTGCCCCACCCCGGGACGGAGCTTGCGAGCAGTACTTC. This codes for CSAPPRDGACEQYF.

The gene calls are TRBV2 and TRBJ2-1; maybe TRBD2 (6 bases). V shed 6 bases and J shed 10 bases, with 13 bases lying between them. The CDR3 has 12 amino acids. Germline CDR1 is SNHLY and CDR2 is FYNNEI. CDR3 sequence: CASSQPGVEQFF. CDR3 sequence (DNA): TGTGCCAGCAGCCAACCGGGAGTCGAGCAGTTCTTC.